This T cell receptor (beta chain) was obtained from a study of cytomegalovirus exposure and HLA in healthy donors. Vbeta (60) and Jbeta (13) primers were used in the PCR. Only in-frame clones appear in the TCRdb table, and some are missing; sequencing was by immunoSEQ multiplex PCR. The data hold 100,000 to 150,000 clones, with about four fifths observed a single time. Of note for this clone: Its antigen is not identified.

Overall study findings and caveats: Because they were indistinguishable, some V segments, including TRBV6-2 and TRBV6-3, were excluded. Among TCR beta chains, those listed as cytomegalovirus-associated numbered approximately 150.

With 6 bases removed from V and 4 bases from J, the gap between germline ends came to 9 bases. This CDR3 comprises 12 residues. Germline lookup yields CDR1 WSHSY and CDR2 SAAADI. The TCR was taken from a woman aged 40 to 49 in good health and CMV-seronegative. Sequencing was performed on PBMCs. The chain couples TRBV10-2 to TRBJ1-1; D call uncertain. The CDR3 is CASSKRGTEAFF. CDR3 in DNA: TGCGCCAGCAGCAAGCGGGGCACTGAAGCTTTCTTT.